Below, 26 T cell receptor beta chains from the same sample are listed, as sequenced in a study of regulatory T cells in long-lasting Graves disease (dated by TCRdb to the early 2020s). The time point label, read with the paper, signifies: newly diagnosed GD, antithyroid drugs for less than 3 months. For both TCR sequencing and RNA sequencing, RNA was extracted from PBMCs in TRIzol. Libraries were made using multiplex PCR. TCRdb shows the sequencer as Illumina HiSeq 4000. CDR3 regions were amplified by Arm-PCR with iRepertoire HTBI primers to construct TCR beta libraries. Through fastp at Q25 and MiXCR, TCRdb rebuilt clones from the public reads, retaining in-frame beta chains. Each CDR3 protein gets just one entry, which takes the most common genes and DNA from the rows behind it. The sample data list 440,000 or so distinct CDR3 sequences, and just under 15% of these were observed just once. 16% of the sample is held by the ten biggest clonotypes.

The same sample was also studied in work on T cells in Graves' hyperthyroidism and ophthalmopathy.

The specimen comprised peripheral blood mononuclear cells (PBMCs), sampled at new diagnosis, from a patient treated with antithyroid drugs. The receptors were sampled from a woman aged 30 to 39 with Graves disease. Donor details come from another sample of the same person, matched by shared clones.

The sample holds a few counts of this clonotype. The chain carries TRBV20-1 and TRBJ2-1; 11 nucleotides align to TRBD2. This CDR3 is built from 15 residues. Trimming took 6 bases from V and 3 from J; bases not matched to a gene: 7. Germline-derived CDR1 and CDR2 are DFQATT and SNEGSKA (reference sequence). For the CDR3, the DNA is TGCAGTGCCCAGCTTGGGACTAGCGGCTACAATGAGCAGTTCTTC. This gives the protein CSAQLGTSGYNEQFF.

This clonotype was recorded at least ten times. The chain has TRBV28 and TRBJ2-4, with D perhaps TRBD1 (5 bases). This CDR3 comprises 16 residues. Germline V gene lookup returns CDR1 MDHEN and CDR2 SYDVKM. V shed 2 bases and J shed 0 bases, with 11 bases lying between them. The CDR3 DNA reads TGTGCCAGCAGTTTACAAGGACACCTAGCCAAAAACATTCAGTACTTC. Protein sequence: CASSLQGHLAKNIQYF.

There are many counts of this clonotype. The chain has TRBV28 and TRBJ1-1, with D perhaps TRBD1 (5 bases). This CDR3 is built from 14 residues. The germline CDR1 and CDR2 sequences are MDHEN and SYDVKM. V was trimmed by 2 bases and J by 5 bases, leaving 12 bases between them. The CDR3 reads CASSLQGSGTEAFF. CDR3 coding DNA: TGTGCCAGCAGTTTACAGGGCAGTGGGACTGAAGCTTTCTTT.

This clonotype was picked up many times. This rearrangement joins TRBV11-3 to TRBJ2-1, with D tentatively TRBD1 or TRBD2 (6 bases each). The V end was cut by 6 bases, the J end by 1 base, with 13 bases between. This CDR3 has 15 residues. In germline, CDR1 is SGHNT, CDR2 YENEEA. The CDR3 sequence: CASRSGGPSYNEQFF. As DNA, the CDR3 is TGTGCCAGCAGGTCTGGGGGGCCTTCCTACAATGAGCAGTTCTTC.

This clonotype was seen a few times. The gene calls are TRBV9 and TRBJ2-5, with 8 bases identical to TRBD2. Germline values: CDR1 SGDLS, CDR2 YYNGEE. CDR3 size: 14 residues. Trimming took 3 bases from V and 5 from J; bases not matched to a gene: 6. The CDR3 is CASSEAGAGETQYF. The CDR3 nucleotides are TGTGCCAGCAGCGAAGCGGGAGCCGGGGAGACCCAGTACTTC.

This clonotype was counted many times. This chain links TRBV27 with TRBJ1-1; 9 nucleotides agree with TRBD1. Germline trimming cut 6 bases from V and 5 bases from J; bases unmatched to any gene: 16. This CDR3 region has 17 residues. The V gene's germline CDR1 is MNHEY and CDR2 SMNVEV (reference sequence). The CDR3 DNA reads TGTGCCAGCAGCCGGGACAGGGTATCATTCAGACAGACTGAAGCTTTCTTT. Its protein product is CASSRDRVSFRQTEAFF.

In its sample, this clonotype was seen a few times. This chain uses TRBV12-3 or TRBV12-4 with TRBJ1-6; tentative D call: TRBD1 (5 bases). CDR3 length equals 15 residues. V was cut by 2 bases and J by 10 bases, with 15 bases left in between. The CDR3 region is CASSLRRQGDSPLHF. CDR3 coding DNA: TGTGCCAGCAGTTTAAGGAGGCAGGGCGACTCACCCCTCCACTTT.

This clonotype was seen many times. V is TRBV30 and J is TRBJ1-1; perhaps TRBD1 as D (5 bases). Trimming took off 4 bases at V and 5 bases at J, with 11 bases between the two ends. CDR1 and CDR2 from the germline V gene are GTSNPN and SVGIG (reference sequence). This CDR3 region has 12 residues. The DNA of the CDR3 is TGTGCCTGGACCCAGGGCGAGACTGAAGCTTTCTTT. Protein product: CAWTQGETEAFF.

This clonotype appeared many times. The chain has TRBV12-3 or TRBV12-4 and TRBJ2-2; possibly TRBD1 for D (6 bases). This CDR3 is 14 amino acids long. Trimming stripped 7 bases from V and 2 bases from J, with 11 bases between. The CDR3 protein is CASTLDRNTGELFF. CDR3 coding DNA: TGTGCCAGCACCCTGGACAGAAACACCGGGGAGCTGTTTTTT.

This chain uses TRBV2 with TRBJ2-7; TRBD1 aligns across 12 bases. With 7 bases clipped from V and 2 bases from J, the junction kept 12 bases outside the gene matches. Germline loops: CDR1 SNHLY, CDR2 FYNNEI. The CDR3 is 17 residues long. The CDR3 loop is CASKHPGQGAPPYEQYF. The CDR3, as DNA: TGTGCCAGCAAACATCCGGGACAGGGGGCTCCCCCCTACGAGCAGTACTTC.

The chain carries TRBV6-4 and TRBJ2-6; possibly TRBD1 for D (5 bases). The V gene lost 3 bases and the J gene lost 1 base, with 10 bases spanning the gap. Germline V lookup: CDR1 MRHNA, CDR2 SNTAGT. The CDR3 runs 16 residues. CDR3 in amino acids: CASSEFSGSGANVLTF. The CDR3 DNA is TGTGCCAGCAGTGAATTTTCAGGGTCTGGGGCCAACGTCCTGACTTTC.

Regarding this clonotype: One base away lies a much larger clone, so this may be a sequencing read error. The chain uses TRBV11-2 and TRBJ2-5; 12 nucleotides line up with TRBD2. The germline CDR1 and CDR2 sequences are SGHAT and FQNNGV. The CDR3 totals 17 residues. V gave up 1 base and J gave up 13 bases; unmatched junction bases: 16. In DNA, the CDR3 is TGTGCCAGCAGCTTAGGGGCTTTGACTAGCGGGAGCTACGAGCGGTACTTC. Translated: CASSLGALTSGSYERYF. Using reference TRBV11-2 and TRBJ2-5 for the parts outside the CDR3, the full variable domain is EAGVAQSPRYKIIEKRQSVAFWCNPISGHATLYWYQQILGQGPKLLIQFQNNGVVDDSQLPKDRFSAERLKGVDSTLKIQPAKLEDSAVYLCASSLGALTSGSYERYFGPGTRLLVL.

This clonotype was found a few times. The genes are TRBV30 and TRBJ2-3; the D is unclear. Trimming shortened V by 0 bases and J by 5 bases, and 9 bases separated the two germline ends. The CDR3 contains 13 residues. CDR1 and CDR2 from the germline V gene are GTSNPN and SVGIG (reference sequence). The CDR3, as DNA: TGTGCCTGGAGTGTACTTACCGGAGATACGCAGTATTTT. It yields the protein CAWSVLTGDTQYF.

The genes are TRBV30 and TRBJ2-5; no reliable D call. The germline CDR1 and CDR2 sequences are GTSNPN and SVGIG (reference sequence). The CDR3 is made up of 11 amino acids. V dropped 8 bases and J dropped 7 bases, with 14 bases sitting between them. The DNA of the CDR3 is TGTGCCGGAACGTCGGAAGGGACCCAGTACTTC. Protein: CAGTSEGTQYF.

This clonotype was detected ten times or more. The CDR3 DNA sequence: TGTGCCAGCAGCTTCGGGACAGGGGGCGCGTACGAGCAGTACTTC. Amino acids: CASSFGTGGAYEQYF. This chain links TRBV11-2 with TRBJ2-7, with 12 bases fitting TRBD1. The junction had 4 bases not matched to a gene; V was cut back by 3 bases and J by 4 bases. This CDR3 spans 15 amino acids. CDR1 and CDR2 from the germline V gene are SGHAT and FQNNGV.

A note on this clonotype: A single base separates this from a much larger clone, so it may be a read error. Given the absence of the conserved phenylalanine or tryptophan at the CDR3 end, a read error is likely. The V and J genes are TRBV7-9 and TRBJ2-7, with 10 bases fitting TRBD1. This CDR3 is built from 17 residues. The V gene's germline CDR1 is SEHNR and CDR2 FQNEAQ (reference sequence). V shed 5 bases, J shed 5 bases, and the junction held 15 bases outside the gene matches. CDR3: CASSPGIAGTGAHEQYL. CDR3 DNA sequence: TGTGCCAGCAGCCCAGGTATCGCCGGGACAGGGGCACACGAGCAGTACTTA.

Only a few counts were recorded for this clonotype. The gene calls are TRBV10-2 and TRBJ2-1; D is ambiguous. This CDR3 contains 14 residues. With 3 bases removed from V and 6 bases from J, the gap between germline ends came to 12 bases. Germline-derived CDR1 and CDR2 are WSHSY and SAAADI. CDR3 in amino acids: CASSDGGLTNEQFF. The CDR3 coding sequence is TGCGCCAGCAGTGACGGCGGTTTAACCAATGAGCAGTTCTTC.

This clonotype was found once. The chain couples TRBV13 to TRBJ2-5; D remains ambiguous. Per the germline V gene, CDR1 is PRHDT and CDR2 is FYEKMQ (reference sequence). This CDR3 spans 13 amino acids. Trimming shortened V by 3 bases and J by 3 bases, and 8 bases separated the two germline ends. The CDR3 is CASSLKEKETQYF. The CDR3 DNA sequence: TGTGCCAGCAGCTTGAAGGAGAAAGAGACCCAGTACTTC.

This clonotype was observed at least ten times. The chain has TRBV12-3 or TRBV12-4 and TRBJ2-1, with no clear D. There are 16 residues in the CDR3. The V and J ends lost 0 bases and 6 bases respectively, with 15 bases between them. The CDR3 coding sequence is TGTGCCAGCAGTTTAGCCCGTCCGGGCAGAGGCAATGAGCAGTTCTTC. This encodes CASSLARPGRGNEQFF.

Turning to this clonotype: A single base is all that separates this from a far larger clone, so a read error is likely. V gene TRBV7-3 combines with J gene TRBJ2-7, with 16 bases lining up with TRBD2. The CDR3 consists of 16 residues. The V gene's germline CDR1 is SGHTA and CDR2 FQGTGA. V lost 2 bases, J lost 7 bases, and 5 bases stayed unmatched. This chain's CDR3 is CASSLAGLAGGDEQYF. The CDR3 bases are TGTGCCAGCAGCTTAGCGGGACTAGCGGGAGGGGATGAGCAGTACTTC.

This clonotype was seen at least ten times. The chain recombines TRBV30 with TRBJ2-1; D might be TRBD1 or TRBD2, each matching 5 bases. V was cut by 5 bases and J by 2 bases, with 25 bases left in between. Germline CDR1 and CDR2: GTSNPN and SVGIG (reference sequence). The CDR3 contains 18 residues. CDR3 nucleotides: TGTGCCTGGGGACCTACCTACAGCGGACATGTGACCTACAATGAGCAGTTCTTC. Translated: CAWGPTYSGHVTYNEQFF.

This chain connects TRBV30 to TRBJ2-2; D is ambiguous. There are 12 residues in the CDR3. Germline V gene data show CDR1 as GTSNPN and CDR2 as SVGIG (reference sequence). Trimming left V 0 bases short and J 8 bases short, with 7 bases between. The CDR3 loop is CAWSVTAGELFF. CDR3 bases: TGTGCCTGGAGTGTAACTGCGGGGGAGCTGTTTTTT.

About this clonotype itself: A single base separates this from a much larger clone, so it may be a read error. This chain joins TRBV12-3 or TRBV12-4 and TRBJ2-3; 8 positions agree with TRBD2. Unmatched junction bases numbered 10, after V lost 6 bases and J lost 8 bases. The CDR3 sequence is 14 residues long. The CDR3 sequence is CASRGPAGVGTQYF. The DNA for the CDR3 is TGTGCCAGCAGGGGGCCAGCGGGAGTGGGTACGCAGTATTTT.

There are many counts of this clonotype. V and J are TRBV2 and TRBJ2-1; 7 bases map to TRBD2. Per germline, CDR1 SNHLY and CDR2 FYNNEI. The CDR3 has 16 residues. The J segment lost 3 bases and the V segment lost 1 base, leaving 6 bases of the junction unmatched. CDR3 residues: CASSEEVAGYYNEQFF. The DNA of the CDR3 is TGTGCCAGCAGTGAAGAGGTAGCGGGCTACTACAATGAGCAGTTCTTC.

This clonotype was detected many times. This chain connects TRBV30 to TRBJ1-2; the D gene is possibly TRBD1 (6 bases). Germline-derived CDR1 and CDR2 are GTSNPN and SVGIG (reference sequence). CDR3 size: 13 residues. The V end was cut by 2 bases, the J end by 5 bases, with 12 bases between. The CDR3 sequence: CAWSQGPGYGYTF. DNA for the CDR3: TGTGCCTGGAGTCAGGGGCCGGGGTATGGCTACACCTTC. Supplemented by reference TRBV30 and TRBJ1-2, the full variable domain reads SQTIHQWPATLVQPVGSPLSLECTVEGTSNPNLYWYRQAAGRGLQLLFYSVGIGQISSEVPQNLSASRPQDRQFILSSKKLLLSDSGFYLCAWSQGPGYGYTFGSGTRLTVV.

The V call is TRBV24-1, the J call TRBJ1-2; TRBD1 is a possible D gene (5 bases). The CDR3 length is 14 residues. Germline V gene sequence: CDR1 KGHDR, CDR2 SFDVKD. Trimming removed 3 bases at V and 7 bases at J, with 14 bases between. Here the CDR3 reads CATSDPLRTSGYTF. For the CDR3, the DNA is TGTGCCACCAGTGATCCTTTGCGGACATCTGGCTACACCTTC.